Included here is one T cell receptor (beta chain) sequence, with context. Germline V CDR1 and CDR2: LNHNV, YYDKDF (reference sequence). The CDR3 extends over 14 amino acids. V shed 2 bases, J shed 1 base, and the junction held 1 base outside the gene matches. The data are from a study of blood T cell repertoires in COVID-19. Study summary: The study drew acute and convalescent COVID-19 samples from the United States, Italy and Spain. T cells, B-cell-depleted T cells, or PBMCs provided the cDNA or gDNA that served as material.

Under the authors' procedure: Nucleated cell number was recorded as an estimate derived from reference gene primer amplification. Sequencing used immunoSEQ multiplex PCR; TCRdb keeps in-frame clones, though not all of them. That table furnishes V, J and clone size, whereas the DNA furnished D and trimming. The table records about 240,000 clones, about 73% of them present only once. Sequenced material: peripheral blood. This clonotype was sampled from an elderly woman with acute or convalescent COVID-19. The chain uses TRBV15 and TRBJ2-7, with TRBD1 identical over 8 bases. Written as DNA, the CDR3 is TGTGCCACCAGCAGACAGGGGGCTTCCTACGAGCAGTACTTC. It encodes CATSRQGASYEQYF.